This record looks at one T cell receptor beta chain sequence and its context. Its specific antigen is unknown. There are no base qualities to consult, and no much larger clone falls within one base. The source of the sample is a study of T-cell memory formation after mild COVID-19 (dated by TCRdb to about 2021). Regarding the study in general: TCR sequence clusters from the two donors were largely donor specific. In a couple of donors, T-cell clones that expanded and contracted after mild COVID-19 were tracked by sequencing TCRalpha and TCRbeta repertoires over time. The cohort comprised two young, previously healthy adult volunteers, one female and one male.

The instrument given in TCRdb is Illumina NovaSeq 6000. cDNA libraries for TCRalpha and TCRbeta were prepared by 5'RACE using constant-segment primers, with sample barcodes and unique molecular identifiers added. RNA was extracted from every sample with Trizol reagent. Libraries were amplified in two PCR steps, with a second sample barcode and Illumina TruSeq adapters added in the second step. Sequencing of the libraries was done on an Illumina NovaSeq, producing 2 x 150 bp paired-end reads. Regarding the original processing steps: With migec v1.2.7, reads were demultiplexed and then collapsed into UMI-guided consensus sequences. Using mixcr v2.1.11, the UMI consensuses were aligned to TRA and TRB V and J templates and assembled into clonotypes. A clonotype was counted as expanded or contracted only when both edgeR and NoisET called the clonotype significant, with the noise models trained on biological replicates. For edgeR calls, a false discovery rate-adjusted p below 0.01 and a log2 fold-change threshold of 1 were applied. As an exploratory analysis of dynamics, PCA with hierarchical clustering was applied to max-normalized trajectories of the 1000 most abundant clonotypes. The CD4 or CD8 phenotype of responding clones was assigned using the separately sequenced CD4+ and CD8+ repertoires. Through fastp at Q25 and MiXCR, TCRdb rebuilt clones from the public reads, retaining in-frame beta chains. Here each entry gathers all rows of one CDR3 protein and keeps the most common genes and DNA. The V and J calls, along with clone size, are taken from TCRdb and not from the paper's own processing. The sample contains 50,000 to 75,000 distinct CDR3 sequences, less than 9.5% of them found a single time. The ten largest clones represent about 1.1% of the sample.

As encoded in the germline V gene, CDR1 is SGHRS while CDR2 is YFSETQ. The germline V end is reduced by 1 base and the J end by 4 bases; junction bases left unmatched: 8. From its cysteine to its phenylalanine, the CDR3 spans 17 amino acids. The only DNA kept is the CDR3, 51 bases in frame from the first base. Ficoll-Paque density gradient centrifugation was the method used to isolate PBMCs. General study outcomes and caveats: Only a couple of mild cases were covered in the study, and larger cohorts including severe cases with pre-infection samples were considered necessary. Contracting CD4+ clones turned up mainly in the CM and EM memory subsets, whereas EMRA was where CD8+ clones were enriched. The detection of some responding clones in pre-infection memory suggests that pre-existing cross-reactive memory T cells joined the SARS-CoV-2 response. Clones that contracted from day 15 to 85 showed balanced CD4/CD8 phenotypes, whereas a second wave of clones that expanded from day 15 to 37 leaned towards CD4+. SARS-CoV-2 specificity was not confirmed for the second-wave clones peaking on day 37.

What was sequenced was PBMCs or a T cell subset sorted from them (not recorded which). The sequence is built from TRBV5-1 and TRBJ2-3; TRBD2 fits 11 bases in the junction. The sequence derives from a man in his late teens or twenties who had mild COVID-19 (a few samples of this study predate the infection). The sample titles of this study are shuffled in the database, so cell type and time point are left out; the donor was told from shared clones. The DNA reads TGCGCCAGCAGCTTGTGGTTTAGCGGGGGGGCTGCAGATACGCAGTATTTT. Its amino acids are CASSLWFSGGAADTQYF.